This T cell receptor beta chain is drawn from a study of T-cell memory formation after mild COVID-19. Researchers used 5'RACE with constant-segment primers to make TCR alpha and TCR beta cDNA libraries that carry sample barcodes and UMIs. TCRdb itself ran the 5' RACE reads through MiXCR, one entry per CDR3 protein. Of about 110,000 distinct CDR3 sequences in the sample, approximately 21% were seen once. This CDR3 has 14 amino acids. Germline V lookup: CDR1 MNHEY, CDR2 SMNVEV (reference sequence). V trimming: 3 bases; J trimming: 2 bases; junction bases outside the gene matches: 2. This clonotype was obtained from a man younger than 35 who had mild COVID-19 (a few samples of this study predate the infection). Cell type and time point are not known. The material sequenced was PBMCs or a T cell subset sorted from them (not recorded which). This rearrangement joins TRBV27 to TRBJ2-7, with 9 bases identical to TRBD2. CDR3 DNA: TGTGCCAGCAGTTTCGGCGGGGGGGCCTACGAGCAGTACTTC. It is translated as CASSFGGGAYEQYF.